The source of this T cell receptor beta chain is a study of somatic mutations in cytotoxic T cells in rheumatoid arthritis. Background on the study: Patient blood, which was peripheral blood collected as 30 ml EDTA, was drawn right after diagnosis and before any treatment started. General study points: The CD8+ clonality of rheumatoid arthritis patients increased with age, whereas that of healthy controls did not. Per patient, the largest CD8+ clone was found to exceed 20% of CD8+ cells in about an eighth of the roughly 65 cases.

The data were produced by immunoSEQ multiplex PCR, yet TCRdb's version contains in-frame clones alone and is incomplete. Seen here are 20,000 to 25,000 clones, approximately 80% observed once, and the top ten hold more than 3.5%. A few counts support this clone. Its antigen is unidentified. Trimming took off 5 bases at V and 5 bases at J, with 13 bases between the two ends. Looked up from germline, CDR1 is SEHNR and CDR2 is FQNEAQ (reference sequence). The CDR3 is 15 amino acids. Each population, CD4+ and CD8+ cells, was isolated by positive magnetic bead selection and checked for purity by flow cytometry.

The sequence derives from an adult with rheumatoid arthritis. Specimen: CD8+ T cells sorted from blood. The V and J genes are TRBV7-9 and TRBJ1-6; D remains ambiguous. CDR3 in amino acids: CASSPPGGNNSPLHF. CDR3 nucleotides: TGTGCCAGCAGCCCTCCGGGAGGAAATAATTCACCCCTCCACTTT.